The T cell receptor beta chain described here comes from a study of cytomegalovirus exposure and HLA in healthy donors. Study as a whole: T cells numbering some 170 million yielded some 110 million unique TCR beta sequences in an earlier analysis. Findings and caveats of the study: Roughly even sequencing depth across donors was the assumption behind the presence/absence analyses.

60 Vbeta and 13 Jbeta primers were used in PCR. Sequencing was performed with immunoSEQ multiplex PCR; in TCRdb, only in-frame clones are kept and a portion is missing. In the table there are hundreds of thousands of clones, over 75% of which are singletons. Remarks on this clone: Its cognate antigen is unknown.

Healthy people donating bone marrow made up the donors. The CDR3 length is 16 residues. The V gene's germline CDR1 is GTSNPN and CDR2 SVGIG (reference sequence). The V gene end was trimmed by 5 bases and the J gene end by 4 bases; junction bases not matched to a gene: 12. Sequenced sample: PBMCs. The sequence derives from a girl aged 2-10 years in good health and CMV-seronegative. The chain uses TRBV30 and TRBJ2-2; 8 nucleotides line up with TRBD2. Here the CDR3 reads CAWDGRAEGGTGELFF. The CDR3 bases are TGTGCCTGGGACGGGAGGGCCGAGGGGGGCACCGGGGAGCTGTTTTTT. Supplemented by reference TRBV30 and TRBJ2-2, the full variable domain reads SQTIHQWPATLVQPVGSPLSLECTVEGTSNPNLYWYRQAAGRGLQLLFYSVGIGQISSEVPQNLSASRPQDRQFILSSKKLLLSDSGFYLCAWDGRAEGGTGELFFGEGSRLTVL.